At least ten counts were recorded for the clone carrying this TCR beta chain. Its antigen is currently unknown. The data derive from a study of breast tumors, draining lymph nodes, adjacent tissues. Broader study findings: Data only fit, rather than demonstrated, lymph node origin of most tumor T cells. The data were judged consistent with most tumor T cells coming from lymph node and expanding in tumor. Tumors had less TCR diversity than lymph nodes, more than nontumor tissue. Tumor and nontumor repertoires were significantly more similar in luminal-like than in basal-like breast cancer.

TCRdb reanalysed the multiplex PCR reads using MiXCR and keeps one entry per CDR3 protein. The sample has approximately 190,000 distinct CDR3 sequences; approximately 33% are singletons. V lost 3 bases to trimming and J lost 2 bases; unmatched junction nucleotides: 11. The CDR3 spans 17 residues. Germline-derived CDR1 and CDR2 are SGHDT and YYEEEE. The lymph nodes were axillary draining lymph nodes from breast cancer patients. The sequenced material came from axillary lymph node tissue. The chain employs TRBV5-6 and TRBJ2-1; 7 nucleotides align to TRBD2. The source is a female donor with breast cancer. Some clones in this sample may be carry-over from other donors' samples. In DNA, the CDR3 is TGTGCCAGCAGCTCGGGAATTAGCGGGCGGACCTACAATGAGCAGTTCTTC. Residues: CASSSGISGRTYNEQFF.